Listed here is a single T cell receptor beta chain. How the authors handled the data: Scientists estimated how many nucleated cells there were by amplifying reference gene primers. Using immunoSEQ multiplex PCR, the repertoire was profiled, and TCRdb retains in-frame clones only, with some absent. Clone size and V and J calls were adopted from that table, with D and trimming inferred from the DNA. The sample consists of approximately 250,000 clones, around 80% of them appearing once. These data come from a study of blood T cell repertoires in COVID-19. The V gene end was trimmed by 6 bases and the J gene end by 2 bases; junction bases not matched to a gene: 4. Per germline, CDR1 KGHSH and CDR2 LQKENI. CDR3 size: 14 residues. Recruitment covered about 25 US areas and drew participants whose ages spanned roughly 18 to 89 years. Cohort 3 donors counted as recovered after two negative PCRs, clearance, or resolved symptoms.

The genes are TRBV18 and TRBJ2-7; 10 positions match TRBD1. The source is a man in his forties or fifties who had recovered from COVID-19. Source material: PBMCs or T cells enriched from blood (not recorded which). The CDR3 bases are TGTGCCAGCTCGGGGACAGGGGTTCCCTACGAGCAGTACTTC. Amino acids: CASSGTGVPYEQYF.